The next 17 T cell receptor beta chains were all read from a single sample in a study of T cell clonality in common variable immunodeficiency (dated by TCRdb to about 2015). Receptors were amplified or captured by the immunoSEQ multiplex PCR assay. Entries here come from immuneACCESS through TCRdb and include only in-frame sequences with V and J called. Some clones fail to appear in such tables; in the studies checked, an unresolved V gene covers under half of the shortfall, and the cause of the remainder is unknown. For this sample, about 40,000 clones appear and none is a singleton. Of the sample, around 2.8% is held by the ten largest clones. The specimen sequenced was peripheral blood mononuclear cells. The receptors stem from a person aged 18-70 years in good health.

This clone was counted ten times or more. With the read ending 3 residues before the CDR3 end, the germline J gene is used to fill in that end. This rearrangement joins TRBV5-1 to TRBJ2-1; 11 bases agree with TRBD2. Germline CDR1 and CDR2: SGHRS and YFSETQ. The CDR3 covers 19 residues. V gave up 4 bases and J gave up 2 bases; unmatched junction bases: 14. CDR3 in amino acids: CASSDLTAASGRTYNEQFF. Partial CDR3 DNA: TGCGCCAGCAGCGATTTAACCGCCGCTAGCGGGAGGACCTACAATGAG.

This clone was seen many times. The sequenced fragment ends 3 residues before the CDR3 boundary, so the rest is inferred from the germline J gene. V and J are TRBV7-9 and TRBJ1-4; 7 bases map to TRBD1. Looked up from germline, CDR1 is SEHNR and CDR2 is FQNEAQ (reference sequence). V shed 5 bases and J 8 bases; nucleotides not matched to a gene: 11. There are 15 residues in the CDR3. The CDR3 region is CASSGISGTAEKLFF. The CDR3 DNA, read in part, is TGTGCCAGCAGCGGGATTAGTGGGACAGCCGAAAAA.

This clone was counted many times. The read terminates 3 residues before the CDR3 end, so the remaining end is supplied by the germline J gene. The chain recombines TRBV30 with TRBJ1-2, with D possibly matching TRBD1 (5 bases). CDR3 length: 16 residues. Germline V lookup: CDR1 GTSNPN, CDR2 SVGIG (reference sequence). V dropped 4 bases and J dropped 5 bases, with 23 bases sitting between them. The CDR3 protein is CAWIGGGASRGYGYTF. Incomplete CDR3 DNA: TGTGCCTGGATCGGAGGCGGGGCCTCTAGGGGTTATGGC.

This clone has at least ten counts. The sequence runs out 3 residues before the end of the CDR3; the remainder is reconstructed from the germline J gene. J is TRBJ2-2 and V is TRBV5-1; D call uncertain. The CDR3 length is 16 residues. The germline V gene has CDR1 SGHRS and CDR2 YFSETQ. Trimming shortened V by 2 bases and J by 8 bases, and 19 bases separated the two germline ends. CDR3 residues: CASSFGPTQSEGELFF. Partial CDR3 DNA: TGCGCCAGCAGCTTCGGTCCCACCCAATCTGAGGGGGAG.

This clone was picked up many times. Coverage ceases 3 residues before the CDR3 finishes, and the germline J gene fills in the end. This chain joins TRBV7-2 and TRBJ1-2; D is uncertain. The CDR3 runs 13 residues. V was pared by 6 bases and J by 6 bases, with 14 bases between. Germline loops: CDR1 SGHTA, CDR2 FQGNSA. CDR3 DNA (partial): TGTGCCAGCAGTCTCTCCCGAACTCATGGC. Translated: CASSLSRTHG. The CDR3 reads in full as CASSLSRTHGYTF.

This clone has a count of ten or more. Coverage ceases 3 residues before the CDR3 finishes, and the germline J gene fills in the end. The genes are TRBV20-1 and TRBJ2-1, with D possibly TRBD1 on 6 matching bases. Trimming stripped 4 bases from V and 8 bases from J, with 18 bases between. The CDR3 sequence is 14 residues long. Germline assignment: CDR1 DFQATT and CDR2 SNEGSKA (reference sequence). Partial CDR3 DNA: TGCAGTGCTATACGGAACAGGGTAGGGGATGAG. It encodes CSAIRNRVGDE. The entire CDR3 sequence reads CSAIRNRVGDEQFF.

In its sample, this clone was seen many times. The read ends 3 residues early relative to the CDR3; the germline J gene fills the gap. The V gene is TRBV19, the J gene TRBJ1-4, with TRBD1 matching over 7 bases. Germline lookup yields CDR1 LNHDA and CDR2 SQIVND (reference sequence). Losses at the gene ends were 6 bases for V and 5 bases for J; bases not matched to a gene: 12. This CDR3 has 16 residues. The CDR3 protein is CASSSAYRGSNEKLFF. Partial CDR3 DNA: TGTGCCAGTAGCTCCGCCTACAGGGGCTCAAATGAAAAA. Full variable domain (outside the CDR3, taken from reference TRBV19 and TRBJ1-4): DGGITQSPKYLFRKEGQNVTLSCEQNLNHDAMYWYRQDPGQGLRLIYYSQIVNDFQKGDIAEGYSVSREKKESFPLTVTSAQKNPTAFYLCASSSAYRGSNEKLFFGSGTQLSVL.

This clone was seen many times. Read sequence stops 3 residues before the CDR3 end, and the germline J gene provides the missing end. V is TRBV5-1 and J is TRBJ1-1, with D maybe TRBD1 (5 bases). Germline V lookup: CDR1 SGHRS, CDR2 YFSETQ. V shed 4 bases and J shed 5 bases, with 12 bases lying between them. The CDR3 sequence is 13 residues long. Partial CDR3 DNA: TGCGCCAGCAGCGAAAGAGGGGAGACTGAA. This translates into CASSERGETE. The full CDR3 sequence reads CASSERGETEAFF.

The sample holds many counts of this clone. Coverage ceases 3 residues before the CDR3 finishes, and the germline J gene fills in the end. The chain recombines TRBV12-3 or TRBV12-4 with TRBJ2-5, with D tentatively TRBD2 (5 bases). The germline V and J ends were trimmed by 1 base and 4 bases, with 16 bases remaining between them. The CDR3 consists of 16 residues. CDR3 bases read: TGTGCCAGCAGTTTAGGTAGCGCCCCTTGGGGAGAGACC. It yields the protein CASSLGSAPWGET. In full, the CDR3 reads CASSLGSAPWGETQYF.

Regarding this clone: The read stops 3 residues short of the end of the CDR3; the missing end is completed from the germline J gene. This chain connects TRBV10-2 to TRBJ2-7; 9 nucleotides match TRBD2. V trimming: 3 bases; J trimming: 2 bases; junction bases outside the gene matches: 2. Germline CDR1 reads WSHSY; CDR2 reads SAAADI. The CDR3 loop spans 14 amino acids. CDR3 DNA (partial): TGCGCCAGCAGTGACGCGGGAGGGCCCTACGAG. It translates to CASSDAGGPYE. From start to end, the CDR3 is CASSDAGGPYEQYF.

This clone was observed a handful of times. The DNA ends 3 residues before the CDR3 does, and the rest of the CDR3 is filled in from the germline J gene. The J gene is TRBJ1-1, the V gene TRBV20-1, with TRBD1 matching over 7 bases. Germline values: CDR1 DFQATT, CDR2 SNEGSKA (reference sequence). The CDR3 sequence is 14 residues long. CDR3 region: CSAEGPGQRNEAFF. CDR3 bases read: TGCAGTGCTGAGGGACCGGGACAGAGAAACGAA.

In its sample, this clone was seen many times. Read coverage stops 3 residues before the CDR3 terminus; the germline J gene supplies the remainder. V usage is TRBV20-1 and J usage is TRBJ2-5; the D is unclear. Germline V gene lookup returns CDR1 DFQATT and CDR2 SNEGSKA (reference sequence). Trimming pared 2 bases from V and 0 bases from J, leaving 7 bases between. The CDR3 is made up of 13 amino acids. The part of the CDR3 DNA that was read is TGCAGTGCTAGACTGACAAACCAAGAGACC. The encoded protein is CSARLTNQET. The complete CDR3 sequence is CSARLTNQETQYF.

This clone came up many times. Read data end 3 residues before the CDR3 end; the end is taken from the germline J gene. The V gene is TRBV9, the J gene TRBJ2-1, with D hard to call. Germline lookup yields CDR1 SGDLS and CDR2 YYNGEE. This CDR3 contains 14 residues. V was pared by 0 bases and J by 2 bases, with 6 bases between. The covered CDR3 bases are TGTGCCAGCAGCGTAGAGCTGGCCTACAATGAG. The encoded protein is CASSVELAYNE. From start to end, the CDR3 is CASSVELAYNEQFF.

This clone was detected many times. The CDR3 end is not reached by the read, which stops 3 residues before it; the germline J gene fills it in. V gene TRBV20-1 combines with J gene TRBJ1-1; 8 positions agree with TRBD1. Germline CDR1 and CDR2: DFQATT and SNEGSKA (reference sequence). V shed 1 base, J shed 1 base, and the junction held 8 bases outside the gene matches. The CDR3 is 16 amino acids. Here the CDR3 reads CSARGQGAIRNTEAFF. CDR3 DNA (partial): TGCAGTGCTAGAGGTCAGGGGGCGATACGGAACACTGAA.

Many counts were recorded for this clone. Read sequence stops 3 residues before the CDR3 end, and the germline J gene provides the missing end. The chain uses TRBV19 and TRBJ1-5, with 7 bases that match TRBD1. The germline V gene encodes CDR1 LNHDA and CDR2 SQIVND (reference sequence). CDR3 size: 14 residues. V dropped 4 bases and J dropped 4; count of bases not matched to a gene: 4. The DNA read from the CDR3 is TGTGCCAGTAGTACCCGGGACAGAAATCAGCCC. Translation: CASSTRDRNQP. In full, the CDR3 is CASSTRDRNQPQHF.

This clone came up many times. The read ends 3 residues early relative to the CDR3; the germline J gene fills the gap. This chain links TRBV2 with TRBJ2-3; D is possibly TRBD1 (6 bases). Trimming took off 7 bases at V and 3 bases at J, with 8 bases between the two ends. CDR1 is SNHLY, CDR2 FYNNEI, per germline. The CDR3 contains 12 residues. The CDR3 sequence: CASITGTDTQYF. CDR3 DNA, as far as it was read: TGTGCCAGCATCACAGGGACAGATACG.

This clone was recorded many times. Read data end 3 residues before the CDR3 end; the end is taken from the germline J gene. The rearrangement links TRBV5-6 to TRBJ1-6; weak D call: TRBD1 (6 bases). Trimming shortened V by 2 bases and J by 7 bases, and 13 bases separated the two germline ends. The CDR3 covers 15 residues. CDR1 and CDR2 (germline): SGHDT, YYEEEE. The CDR3 here is CASSLPGEANSPLHF. The part of the CDR3 DNA that was read is TGTGCCAGCAGCTTACCAGGGGAGGCCAATTCACCC.